This T cell receptor (beta chain) was observed in a study of CD8+ T cells in alopecia areata. Trimming took off 4 bases at V and 4 bases at J, with 21 bases between the two ends. Germline CDR1 reads SGHRS; CDR2 reads YFSETQ. CDR3 length equals 16 residues. As for treatment: oral pan-JAK inhibitor, 5-10 mg twice daily. As the sequencing template, cDNA was produced by extracting RNA and reverse transcribing it. Here immunoSEQ multiplex PCR was the method, and the copy in TCRdb shows in-frame clones only, minus some. The sample contains around 200,000 clones, about three fifths of which appear only once.

The chain combines TRBV5-1 with TRBJ2-7; TRBD1 might be the D (7 bases). This receptor was taken from a human donor with alopecia areata. The input for sequencing was CD4+ T cells sorted from blood, taken at week 4, from a patient treated with tofacitinib. The CDR3 DNA reads as TGCGCCAGCAGCAGGTCAGGGGGGCCCCTAAGTTACGAGCAGTACTTC. Amino acids: CASSRSGGPLSYEQYF.